The clone carrying this T cell receptor (beta chain) was seen more than once but under ten times. Germline lookup yields CDR1 MNHNS and CDR2 SASEGT. Trimming removed 4 bases from V and 5 bases from J, with 11 bases in between. The CDR3 totals 13 residues. One entry per CDR3 protein, called by TCRdb with MiXCR from the RT-PCR reads. The repertoire holds more than 600,000 distinct CDR3 sequences, with 11% to 15% as singletons. Specimen: memory CD4+ T cells from blood. This receptor was obtained from a female donor in good health, serving as a healthy control. V gene TRBV6-1 combines with J gene TRBJ1-1; D is perhaps TRBD1 (6 bases). The chain's CDR3 is CASSVRDMTEAFF. DNA for the CDR3: TGTGCCAGCAGTGTCCGGGACATGACTGAAGCTTTCTTT.